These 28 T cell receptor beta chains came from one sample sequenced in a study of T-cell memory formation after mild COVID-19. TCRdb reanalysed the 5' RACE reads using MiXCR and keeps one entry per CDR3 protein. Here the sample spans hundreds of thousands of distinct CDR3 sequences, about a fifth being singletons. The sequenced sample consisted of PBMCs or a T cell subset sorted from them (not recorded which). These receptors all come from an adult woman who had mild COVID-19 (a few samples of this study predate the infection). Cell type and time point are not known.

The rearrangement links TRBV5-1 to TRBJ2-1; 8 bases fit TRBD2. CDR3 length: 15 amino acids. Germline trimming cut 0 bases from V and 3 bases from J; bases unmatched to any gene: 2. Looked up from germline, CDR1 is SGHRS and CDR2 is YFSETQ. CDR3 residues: CASSLAGGIYNEQFF. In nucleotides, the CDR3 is TGCGCCAGCAGCTTGGCGGGAGGGATCTACAATGAGCAGTTCTTC.

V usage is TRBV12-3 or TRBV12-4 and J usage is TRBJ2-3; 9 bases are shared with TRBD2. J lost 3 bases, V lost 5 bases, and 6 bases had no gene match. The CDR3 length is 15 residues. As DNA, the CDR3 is TGTGCCAGCAGTCGTAGCGGGAGAGGGACAGATACGCAGTATTTT. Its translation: CASSRSGRGTDTQYF.

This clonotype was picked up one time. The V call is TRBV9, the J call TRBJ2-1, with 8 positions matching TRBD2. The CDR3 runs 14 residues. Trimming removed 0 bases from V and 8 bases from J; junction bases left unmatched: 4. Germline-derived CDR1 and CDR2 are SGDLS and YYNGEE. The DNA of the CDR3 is TGTGCCAGCAGCGTAGCTACGGGGGGGCATGAGCAGTTCTTC. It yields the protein CASSVATGGHEQFF.

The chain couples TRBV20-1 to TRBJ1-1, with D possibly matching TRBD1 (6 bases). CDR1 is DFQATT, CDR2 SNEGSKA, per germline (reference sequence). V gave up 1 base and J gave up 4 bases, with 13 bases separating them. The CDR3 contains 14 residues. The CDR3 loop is CSARAPQGSTEAFF. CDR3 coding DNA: TGCAGTGCTAGAGCCCCACAGGGTTCCACTGAAGCTTTCTTT.

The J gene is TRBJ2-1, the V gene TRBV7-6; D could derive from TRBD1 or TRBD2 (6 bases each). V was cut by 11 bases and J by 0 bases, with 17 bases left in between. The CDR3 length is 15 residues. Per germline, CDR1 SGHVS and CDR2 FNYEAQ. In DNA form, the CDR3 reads TGTGCCTCGGGGGCCGGGGAAAGCTCCTACAATGAGCAGTTCTTC. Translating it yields CASGAGESSYNEQFF.

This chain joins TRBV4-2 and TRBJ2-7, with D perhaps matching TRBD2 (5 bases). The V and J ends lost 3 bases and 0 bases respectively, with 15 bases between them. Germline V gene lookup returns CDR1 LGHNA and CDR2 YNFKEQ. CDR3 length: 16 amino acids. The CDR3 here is CASSHGPAENSYEQYF. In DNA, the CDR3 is TGTGCCAGCAGCCATGGACCAGCGGAGAACTCCTACGAGCAGTACTTC.

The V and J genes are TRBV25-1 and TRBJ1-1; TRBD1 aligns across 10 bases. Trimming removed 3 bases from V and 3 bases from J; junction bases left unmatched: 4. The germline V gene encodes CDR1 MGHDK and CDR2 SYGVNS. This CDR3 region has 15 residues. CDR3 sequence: CASSDRQGADTEAFF. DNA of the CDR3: TGTGCCAGCAGTGATAGACAGGGGGCGGACACTGAAGCTTTCTTT. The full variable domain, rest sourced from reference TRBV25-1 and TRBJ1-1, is EADIYQTPRYLVIGTGKKITLECSQTMGHDKMYWYQQDPGMELHLIHYSYGVNSTEKGDLSSESTVSRIRTEHFPLTLESARPSHTSQYLCASSDRQGADTEAFFGQGTRLTVV.

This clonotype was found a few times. In nucleotides, the CDR3 is TGTGCCATCAGTGAGATTGACGAGCAGTACTTC. Its protein product is CAISEIDEQYF. The rearrangement links TRBV10-3 to TRBJ2-7; D uncertain. The V end lost 2 bases, the J end lost 5 bases, and 4 bases lay between the germline ends. This CDR3 has 11 amino acids. Germline CDR1 reads ENHRY; CDR2 reads SYGVKD.

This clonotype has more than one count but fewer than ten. Written as DNA, the CDR3 is TGTGCCAGCAGCTTATTGACTAGCGGCACAGATACGCAGTATTTT. The encoded protein is CASSLLTSGTDTQYF. The gene calls are TRBV7-3 and TRBJ2-3; 8 nucleotides line up with TRBD2. CDR1 is SGHTA and CDR2 is FQGTGA in the germline V gene. V trimming: 2 bases; J trimming: 1 base; junction bases outside the gene matches: 2. The length of the CDR3 is 15 residues.

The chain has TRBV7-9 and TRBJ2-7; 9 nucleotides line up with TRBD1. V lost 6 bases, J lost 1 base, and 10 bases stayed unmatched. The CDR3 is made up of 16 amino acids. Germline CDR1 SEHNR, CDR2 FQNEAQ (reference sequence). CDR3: CASSQTGTGRSYEQYF. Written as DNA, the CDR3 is TGTGCCAGCAGTCAGACCGGGACAGGGAGGTCCTACGAGCAGTACTTC.

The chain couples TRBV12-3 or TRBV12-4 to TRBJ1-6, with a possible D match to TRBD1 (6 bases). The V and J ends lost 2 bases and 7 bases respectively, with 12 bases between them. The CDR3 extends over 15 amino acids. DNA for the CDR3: TGTGCCAGCAGTTTATTGGATAGGGGGAATTCACCCCTCCACTTT. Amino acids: CASSLLDRGNSPLHF.

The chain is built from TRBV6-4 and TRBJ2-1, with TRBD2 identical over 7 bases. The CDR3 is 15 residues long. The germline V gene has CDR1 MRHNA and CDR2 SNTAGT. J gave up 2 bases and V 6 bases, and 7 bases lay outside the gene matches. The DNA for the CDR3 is TGTGCCAGCAGCTTGGGTAGCGGGCCCTACAATGAGCAGTTCTTC. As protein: CASSLGSGPYNEQFF.

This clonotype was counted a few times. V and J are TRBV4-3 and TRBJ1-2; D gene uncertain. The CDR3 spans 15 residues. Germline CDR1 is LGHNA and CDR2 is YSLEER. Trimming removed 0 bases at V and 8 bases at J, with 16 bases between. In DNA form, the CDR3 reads TGCGCCAGCAGCCAAGATGAGGCCCTAGGGAAAGGCTACACCTTC. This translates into CASSQDEALGKGYTF.

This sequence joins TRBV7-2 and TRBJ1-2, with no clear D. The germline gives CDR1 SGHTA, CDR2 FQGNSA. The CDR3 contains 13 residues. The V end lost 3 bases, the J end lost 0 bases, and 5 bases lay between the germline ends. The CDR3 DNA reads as TGTGCCAGCAGCTTTACAGCTAACTATGGCTACACCTTC. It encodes CASSFTANYGYTF.

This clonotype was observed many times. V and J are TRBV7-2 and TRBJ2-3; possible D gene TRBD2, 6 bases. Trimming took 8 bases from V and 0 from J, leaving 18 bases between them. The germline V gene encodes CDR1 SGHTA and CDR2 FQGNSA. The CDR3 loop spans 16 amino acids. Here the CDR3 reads CASSGGVGYSTDTQYF. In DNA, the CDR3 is TGTGCCAGCTCTGGCGGGGTGGGATATAGCACAGATACGCAGTATTTT. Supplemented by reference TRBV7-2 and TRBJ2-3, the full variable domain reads GAGVSQSPSNKVTEKGKDVELRCDPISGHTALYWYRQSLGQGLEFLIYFQGNSAPDKSGLPSDRFSAERTGGSVSTLTIQRTQQEDSAVYLCASSGGVGYSTDTQYFGPGTRLTVL.

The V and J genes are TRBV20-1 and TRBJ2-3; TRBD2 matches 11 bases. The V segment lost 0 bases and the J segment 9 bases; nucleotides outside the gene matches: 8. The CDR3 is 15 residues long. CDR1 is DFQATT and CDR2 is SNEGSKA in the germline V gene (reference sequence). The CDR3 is CSAREEGLAGGTQYF. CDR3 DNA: TGCAGTGCTAGAGAAGAAGGTCTAGCGGGGGGAACGCAGTATTTT.

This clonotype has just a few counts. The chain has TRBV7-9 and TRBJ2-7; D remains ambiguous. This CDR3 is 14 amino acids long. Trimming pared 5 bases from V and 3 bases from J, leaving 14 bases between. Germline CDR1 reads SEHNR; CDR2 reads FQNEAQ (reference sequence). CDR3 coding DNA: TGTGCCAGCAGCCCCGCGGAGATTAACTACGAGCAGTACTTC. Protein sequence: CASSPAEINYEQYF.

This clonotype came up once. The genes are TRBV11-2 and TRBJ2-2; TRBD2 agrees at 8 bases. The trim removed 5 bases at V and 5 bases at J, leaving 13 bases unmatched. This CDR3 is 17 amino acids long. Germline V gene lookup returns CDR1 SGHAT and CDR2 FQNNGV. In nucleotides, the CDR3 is TGTGCCAGCAGCCCCGCCGCCGAAGCGGGAGAGACCGGGGAGCTGTTTTTT. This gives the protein CASSPAAEAGETGELFF. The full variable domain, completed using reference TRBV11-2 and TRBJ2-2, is EAGVAQSPRYKIIEKRQSVAFWCNPISGHATLYWYQQILGQGPKLLIQFQNNGVVDDSQLPKDRFSAERLKGVDSTLKIQPAKLEDSAVYLCASSPAAEAGETGELFFGEGSRLTVL.

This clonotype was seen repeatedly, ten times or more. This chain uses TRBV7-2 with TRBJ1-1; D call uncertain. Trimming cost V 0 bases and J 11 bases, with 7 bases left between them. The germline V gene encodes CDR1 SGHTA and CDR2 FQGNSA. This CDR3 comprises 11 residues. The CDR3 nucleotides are TGTGCCAGCAGCTTAGCACCGAGGGCTTTCTTT. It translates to CASSLAPRAFF.

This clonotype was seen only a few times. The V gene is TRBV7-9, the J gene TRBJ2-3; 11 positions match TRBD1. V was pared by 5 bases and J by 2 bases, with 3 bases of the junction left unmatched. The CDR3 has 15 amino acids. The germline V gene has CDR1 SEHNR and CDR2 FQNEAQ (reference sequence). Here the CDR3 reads CASSTGQGVTDTQYF. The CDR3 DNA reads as TGTGCCAGCAGCACGGGACAGGGGGTCACAGATACGCAGTATTTT. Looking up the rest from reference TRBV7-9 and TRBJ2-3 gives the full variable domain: DTGVSQNPRHKITKRGQNVTFRCDPISEHNRLYWYRQTLGQGPEFLTYFQNEAQLEKSRLLSDRFSAERPKGSFSTLEIQRTEQGDSAMYLCASSTGQGVTDTQYFGPGTRLTVL.

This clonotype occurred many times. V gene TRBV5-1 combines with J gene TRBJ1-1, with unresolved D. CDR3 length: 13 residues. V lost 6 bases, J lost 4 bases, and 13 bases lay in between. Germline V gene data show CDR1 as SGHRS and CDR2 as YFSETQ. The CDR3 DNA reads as TGCGCCAGCACCCCCGGGGTAGGCACTGAAGCTTTCTTT. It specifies CASTPGVGTEAFF. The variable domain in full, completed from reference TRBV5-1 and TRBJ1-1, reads KAGVTQTPRYLIKTRGQQVTLSCSPISGHRSVSWYQQTPGQGLQFLFEYFSETQRNKGNFPGRFSGRQFSNSRSEMNVSTLELGDSALYLCASTPGVGTEAFFGQGTRLTVV.

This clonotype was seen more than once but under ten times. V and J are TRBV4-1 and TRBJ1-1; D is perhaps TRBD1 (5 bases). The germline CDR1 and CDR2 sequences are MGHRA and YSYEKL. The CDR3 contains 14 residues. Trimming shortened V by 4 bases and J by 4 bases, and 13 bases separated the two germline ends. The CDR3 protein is CASSLVVGTTEAFF. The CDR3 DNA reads TGCGCCAGCAGCCTGGTAGTGGGGACCACTGAAGCTTTCTTT.

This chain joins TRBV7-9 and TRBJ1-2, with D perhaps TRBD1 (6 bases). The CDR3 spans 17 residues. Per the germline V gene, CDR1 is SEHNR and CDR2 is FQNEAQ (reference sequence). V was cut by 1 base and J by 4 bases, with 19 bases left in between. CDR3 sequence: CASSLGGQIESIYGYTF. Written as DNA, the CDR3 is TGTGCCAGCAGCTTAGGTGGACAGATCGAATCTATCTATGGCTACACCTTC. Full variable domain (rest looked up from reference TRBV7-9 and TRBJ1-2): DTGVSQNPRHKITKRGQNVTFRCDPISEHNRLYWYRQTLGQGPEFLTYFQNEAQLEKSRLLSDRFSAERPKGSFSTLEIQRTEQGDSAMYLCASSLGGQIESIYGYTFGSGTRLTVV.

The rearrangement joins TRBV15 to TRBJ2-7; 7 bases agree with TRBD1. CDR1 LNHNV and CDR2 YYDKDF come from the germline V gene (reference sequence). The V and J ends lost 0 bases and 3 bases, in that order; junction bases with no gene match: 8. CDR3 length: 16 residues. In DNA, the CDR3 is TGTGCCACCAGCAGAGACCGACAGGGTGCAATCTACGAGCAGTACTTC. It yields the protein CATSRDRQGAIYEQYF.

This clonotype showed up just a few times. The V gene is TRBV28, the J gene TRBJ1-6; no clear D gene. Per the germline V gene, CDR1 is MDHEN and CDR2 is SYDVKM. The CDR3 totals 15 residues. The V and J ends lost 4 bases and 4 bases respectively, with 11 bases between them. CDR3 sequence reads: CASSSGSGYNSPLHF. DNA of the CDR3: TGTGCCAGCAGTTCCGGCTCGGGATATAATTCACCCCTCCACTTT.

Here the CDR3 reads CATSEGSPNEKLFF. DNA for the CDR3: TGTGCCACCAGTGAAGGATCTCCCAATGAAAAACTGTTTTTT. J is TRBJ1-4 and V is TRBV24-1; D is unclear. Germline values: CDR1 KGHDR, CDR2 SFDVKD. Deletions cut 4 bases from V and 5 bases from J, with 10 bases between. This CDR3 has 14 residues.

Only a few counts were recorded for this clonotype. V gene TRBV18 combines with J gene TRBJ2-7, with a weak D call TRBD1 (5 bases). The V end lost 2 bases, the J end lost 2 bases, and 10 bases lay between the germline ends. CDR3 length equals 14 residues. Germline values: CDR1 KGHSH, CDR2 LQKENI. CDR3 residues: CASSPVDSAYEQYF. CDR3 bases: TGTGCCAGCTCACCAGTTGACAGTGCCTACGAGCAGTACTTC.

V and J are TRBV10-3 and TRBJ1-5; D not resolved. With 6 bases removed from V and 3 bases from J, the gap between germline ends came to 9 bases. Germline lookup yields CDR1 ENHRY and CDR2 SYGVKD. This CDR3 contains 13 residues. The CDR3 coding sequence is TGTGCCATCAGGGCCAGAGACAATCAGCCCCAGCATTTT. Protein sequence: CAIRARDNQPQHF.